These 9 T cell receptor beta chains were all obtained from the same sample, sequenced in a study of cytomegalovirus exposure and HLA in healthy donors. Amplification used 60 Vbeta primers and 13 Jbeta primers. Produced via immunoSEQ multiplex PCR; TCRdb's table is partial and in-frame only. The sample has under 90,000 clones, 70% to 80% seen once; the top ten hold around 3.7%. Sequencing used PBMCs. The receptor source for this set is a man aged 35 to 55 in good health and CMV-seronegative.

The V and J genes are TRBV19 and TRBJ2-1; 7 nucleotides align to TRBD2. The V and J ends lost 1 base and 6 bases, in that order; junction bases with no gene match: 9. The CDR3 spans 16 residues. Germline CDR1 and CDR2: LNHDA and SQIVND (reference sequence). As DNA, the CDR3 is TGTGCCAGTAGTATAGGACCCGCGGGGGAGACCAATGAGCAGTTCTTC. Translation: CASSIGPAGETNEQFF.

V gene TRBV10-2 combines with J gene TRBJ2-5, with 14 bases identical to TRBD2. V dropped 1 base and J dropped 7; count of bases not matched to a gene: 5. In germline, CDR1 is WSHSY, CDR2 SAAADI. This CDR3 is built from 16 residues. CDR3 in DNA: TGCGCCAGCAGTGAGTGGACTAGCGGGGGGCACGGGACCCAGTACTTC. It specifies CASSEWTSGGHGTQYF.

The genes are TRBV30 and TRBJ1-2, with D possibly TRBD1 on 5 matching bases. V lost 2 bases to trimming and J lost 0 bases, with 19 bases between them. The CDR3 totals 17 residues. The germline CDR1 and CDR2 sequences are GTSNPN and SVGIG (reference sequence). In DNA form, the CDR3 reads TGTGCCTGGAGTCCCCGGGGGTCGGCGGCGACTAACTATGGCTACACCTTC. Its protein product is CAWSPRGSAATNYGYTF.

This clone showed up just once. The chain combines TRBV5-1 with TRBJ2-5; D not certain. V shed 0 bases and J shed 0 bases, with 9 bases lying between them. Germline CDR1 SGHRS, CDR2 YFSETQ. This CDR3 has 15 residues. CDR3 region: CASSLGGADQETQYF. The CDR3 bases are TGCGCCAGCAGCTTGGGAGGCGCAGACCAAGAGACCCAGTACTTC.

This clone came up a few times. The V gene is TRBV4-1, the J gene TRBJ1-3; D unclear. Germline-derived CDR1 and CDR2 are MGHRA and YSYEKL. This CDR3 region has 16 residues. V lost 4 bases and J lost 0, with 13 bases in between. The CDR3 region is CASSPGGDNSGNTIYF. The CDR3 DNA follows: TGCGCCAGCAGCCCCGGAGGCGATAACTCTGGAAACACCATATATTTT.

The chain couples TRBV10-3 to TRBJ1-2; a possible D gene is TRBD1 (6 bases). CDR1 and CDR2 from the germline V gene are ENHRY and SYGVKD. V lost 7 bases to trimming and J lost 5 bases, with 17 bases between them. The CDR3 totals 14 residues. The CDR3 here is CAITGETGPYGYTF. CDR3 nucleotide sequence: TGTGCCATCACCGGAGAGACAGGCCCATATGGCTACACCTTC.

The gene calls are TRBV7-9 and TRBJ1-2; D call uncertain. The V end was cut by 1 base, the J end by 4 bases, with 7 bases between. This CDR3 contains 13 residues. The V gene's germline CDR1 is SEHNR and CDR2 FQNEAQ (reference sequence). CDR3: CASSLGGLYGYTF. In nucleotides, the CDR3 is TGTGCCAGCAGCTTAGGAGGGCTCTATGGCTACACCTTC.

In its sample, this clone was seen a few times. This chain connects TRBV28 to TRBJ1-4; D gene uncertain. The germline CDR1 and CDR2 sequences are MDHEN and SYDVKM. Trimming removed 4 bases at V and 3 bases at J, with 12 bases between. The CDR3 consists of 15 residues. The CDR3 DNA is TGTGCCAGCAGTTCTGAGGGTTCCTCTAATGAAAAACTGTTTTTT. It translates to CASSSEGSSNEKLFF.

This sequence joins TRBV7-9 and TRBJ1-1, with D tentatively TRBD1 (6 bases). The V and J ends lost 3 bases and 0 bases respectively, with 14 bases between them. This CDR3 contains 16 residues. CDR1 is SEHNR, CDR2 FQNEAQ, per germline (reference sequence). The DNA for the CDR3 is TGTGCCAGCAGCTTTAGAGGGGGGGGCATGAACACTGAAGCTTTCTTT. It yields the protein CASSFRGGGMNTEAFF.